These T cell receptor beta chains were read from a single sample in a study of T cell changes during pregnancy in multiple sclerosis. TCRdb keeps only in-frame clones here, not all; method: immunoSEQ multiplex PCR. The data show about 28,000 clones, with around 92% seen just once and 4.8% held by the top ten. The specimen was peripheral blood, collected in the first trimester of pregnancy. All receptors come from a female donor in good health, enrolled as a control in a pregnancy study. Both conserved end residues are trimmed from each CDR3.

J gene: TRBJ1-1
V gene: TRBV6-6
CDR3 protein: ASSYGHPDYTEAF

J gene: TRBJ1-2
V gene: TRBV30
CDR3 protein: AWSHGTADYGYT

J gene: TRBJ2-3
V gene: TRBV30
CDR3 protein: AWSPGGRTDTQY

J gene: TRBJ1-2
V gene: TRBV11-3
CDR3 protein: ASSPSAGARGYT

J gene: TRBJ2-3
V gene: TRBV10-1
CDR3 protein: ASSESEGSGGSTDTQY

J gene: TRBJ2-7
V gene: TRBV13
CDR3 protein: ASSSSMTSGRIYEQY

J gene: TRBJ1-2
V gene: TRBV12-2
CDR3 protein: ASRLARIVNQKHTNYGYT

J gene: TRBJ2-2
V gene: TRBV18
CDR3 protein: ASSQAGVTGELF

J gene: TRBJ2-7
V gene: TRBV5-8
CDR3 protein: ASSPRTSLEQY

J gene: TRBJ1-1
V gene: TRBV27
CDR3 protein: ASSWTGVTNTEAF

J gene: TRBJ2-1
V gene: TRBV30
CDR3 protein: AWSPWLGGGGNEQF

J gene: TRBJ1-1
V gene: TRBV27
CDR3 protein: ASRKGAGIGTEAF

J gene: TRBJ2-7
V gene: TRBV7-9
CDR3 protein: ASSFGGRGYEQY

J gene: TRBJ2-3
V gene: TRBV19
CDR3 protein: ASSLQRGGTDTQY

J gene: TRBJ1-1
V gene: TRBV15
CDR3 protein: ATSRDAMRTEAF

J gene: TRBJ2-7
V gene: TRBV7-2
CDR3 protein: ASSPTSGGEQY

J gene: TRBJ1-5
V gene: TRBV30
CDR3 protein: AWSREGNQPQH

J gene: TRBJ1-1
V gene: TRBV11-1
CDR3 protein: ASTRGANTEAF

J gene: .
V gene: TRBV6-1
CDR3 protein: ASSERGTGIFYEQY

J gene: TRBJ2-6
V gene: TRBV7-2
CDR3 protein: ASSTGAGPGANVLT

J gene: TRBJ2-1
V gene: TRBV27
CDR3 protein: ASSLITHNEQF

J gene: TRBJ1-1
V gene: TRBV6-6
CDR3 protein: ASSPGTGVMNTEAF

J gene: TRBJ2-3
V gene: TRBV7-6
CDR3 protein: ASSLGQTGDTQY

J gene: TRBJ1-1
V gene: TRBV7-2
CDR3 protein: ASSPRTEAF

J gene: TRBJ1-1
V gene: TRBV5-5
CDR3 protein: ASSPREGAEAF

J gene: TRBJ2-3
V gene: TRBV2
CDR3 protein: ASSEASGRNTDTQY

J gene: TRBJ1-2
V gene: TRBV18
CDR3 protein: ASSPDRSYGGYT

J gene: TRBJ2-7
V gene: TRBV5-4
CDR3 protein: ASSSSAGYEQY

J gene: TRBJ2-2
V gene: TRBV19
CDR3 protein: ASSPRGRLGTAGELF

J gene: TRBJ2-7
V gene: TRBV6-6
CDR3 protein: ASRAGGGEQY

J gene: TRBJ2-5
V gene: TRBV2
CDR3 protein: ASIDLAGARETQY

J gene: TRBJ2-1
V gene: TRBV4-3
CDR3 protein: ASSQGIAGGRSYNEQF

J gene: TRBJ2-2
V gene: TRBV19
CDR3 protein: ASSSRDRNTGELF

J gene: TRBJ2-5
V gene: TRBV21-1
CDR3 protein: ASRICGYTFSETQY

J gene: TRBJ2-2
V gene: TRBV7-7
CDR3 protein: ASSSVGVAGTNTGELF

J gene: TRBJ2-1
V gene: TRBV5-6
CDR3 protein: ASSFSRNEQF

J gene: TRBJ2-5
V gene: TRBV5-6
CDR3 protein: ASSLTNTQETQY